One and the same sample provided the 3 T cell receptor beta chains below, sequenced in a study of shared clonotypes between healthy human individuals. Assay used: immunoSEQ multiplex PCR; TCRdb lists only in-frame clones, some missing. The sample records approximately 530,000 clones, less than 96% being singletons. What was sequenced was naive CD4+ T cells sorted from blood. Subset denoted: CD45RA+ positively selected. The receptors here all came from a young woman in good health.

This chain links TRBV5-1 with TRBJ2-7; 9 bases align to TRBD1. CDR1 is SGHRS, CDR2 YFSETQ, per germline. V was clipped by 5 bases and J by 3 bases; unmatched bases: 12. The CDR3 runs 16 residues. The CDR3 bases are TGCGCCAGCAGGGCGAGGGTCGGGACAGGGAACTACGAGCAGTACTTC. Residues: CASRARVGTGNYEQYF. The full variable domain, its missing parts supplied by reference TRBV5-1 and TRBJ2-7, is KAGVTQTPRYLIKTRGQQVTLSCSPISGHRSVSWYQQTPGQGLQFLFEYFSETQRNKGNFPGRFSGRQFSNSRSEMNVSTLELGDSALYLCASRARVGTGNYEQYFGPGTRLTVT.

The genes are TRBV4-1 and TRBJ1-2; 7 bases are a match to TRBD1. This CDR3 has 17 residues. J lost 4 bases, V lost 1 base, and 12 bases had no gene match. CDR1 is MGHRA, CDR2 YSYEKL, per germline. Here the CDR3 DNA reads TGCGCCAGCAGCCAAGCCTTAGTAGGAGGGGGCAGCTATGGCTACACCTTC. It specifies CASSQALVGGGSYGYTF.

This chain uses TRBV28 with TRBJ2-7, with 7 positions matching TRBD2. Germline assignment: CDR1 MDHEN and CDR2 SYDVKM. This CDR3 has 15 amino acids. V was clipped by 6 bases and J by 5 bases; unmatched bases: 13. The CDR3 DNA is TGTGCCAGCAGCCTAGCGGTCACCTTTTCCCACGAGCAGTACTTC. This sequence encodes CASSLAVTFSHEQYF.